This T cell receptor beta chain came from a study of technical replicates of blood from several donors. This CDR3 spans 15 amino acids. Germline CDR1 is SGHRS and CDR2 is YFSETQ. J was trimmed by 5 bases and V by 4 bases; bases with no gene match: 12. The assay was immunoSEQ multiplex PCR, and TCRdb's table has in-frame clones only and misses some. The sample records 55,000 to 75,000 clones, just under 95% being singletons. This chain connects TRBV5-1 to TRBJ2-7; 7 nucleotides agree with TRBD2. Specimen: PBMCs. The clonotype comes from a human donor in good health. Some clones in this sample may be carry-over from other donors' samples. Here the CDR3 DNA reads TGCGCCAGCAGCGGGGTGGGGGAGGGCCACAACGAGCAGTACTTC. Translated: CASSGVGEGHNEQYF.